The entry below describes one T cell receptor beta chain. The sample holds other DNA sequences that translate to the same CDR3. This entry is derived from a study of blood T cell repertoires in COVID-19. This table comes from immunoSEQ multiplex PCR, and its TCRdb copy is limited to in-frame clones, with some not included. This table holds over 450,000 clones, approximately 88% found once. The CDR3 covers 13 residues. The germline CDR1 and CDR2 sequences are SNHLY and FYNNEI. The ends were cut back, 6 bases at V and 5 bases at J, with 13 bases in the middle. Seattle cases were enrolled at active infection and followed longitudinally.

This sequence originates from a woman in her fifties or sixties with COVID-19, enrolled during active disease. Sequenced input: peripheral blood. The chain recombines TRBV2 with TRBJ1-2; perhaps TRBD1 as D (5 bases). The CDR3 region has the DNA TGTGCCAGCAGCGCGGGGACGGATTATGGCTACACCTTC. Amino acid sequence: CASSAGTDYGYTF.